This TCR beta chain was captured by sequencing in a study of T cells after yellow fever vaccination. The authors made TCR cDNA by 5'RACE template switching, adding a universal primer site and UMIs. TCRdb recomputed calls from the 5' RACE reads with MiXCR, one row per CDR3 protein. The sample has 250,000 or so distinct CDR3 sequences, 6.9% seen once. Study results and limitations: Clonotype sharing between CD4 and CD8 compartments was small.

This clonotype came up many times. Antigen unknown. There are 15 residues in the CDR3. Germline V gene lookup returns CDR1 SGHTA and CDR2 FQGNSA. V was cut by 5 bases and J by 4 bases, with 15 bases left in between. The specimen comprised CD4+ T cells sorted from PBMCs, sampled 15 days after the yellow fever booster vaccination. The sequence derives from a man between 25 and 39 years old who received the YFV17D yellow fever vaccine. The chain is built from TRBV7-2 and TRBJ2-1; no reliable D call. DNA for the CDR3: TGTGCCAGCAGCCCCGGGCGATTCTCGTACAATGAGCAGTTCTTC. As protein: CASSPGRFSYNEQFF.